This T cell receptor (beta chain) was found in a study of T cell repertoires in MIS-A myocarditis. The repertoire was sequenced with immunoSEQ multiplex PCR; TCRdb's copy has only in-frame clones and lacks some. The sample comprises fewer than 15,000 clones, roughly 81% of which are singletons, and more than 55% rests with the top ten. Germline loops: CDR1 SGHNT, CDR2 YYREEE (reference sequence). The CDR3 extends over 13 amino acids. V dropped 4 bases and J dropped 11 bases, with 15 bases sitting between them. Sequencing was carried out using left ventricle heart tissue obtained at autopsy. The V call is TRBV5-4, the J call TRBJ2-2; tentatively, D is TRBD2 (6 bases). The receptor was derived from a man younger than 35 with fulminant myocarditis from multisystem inflammatory syndrome in adults (MIS-A) after COVID-19. The CDR3 coding sequence is TGTGCCAGCAGCCGGGACTGGGGCGGTGAGCTGTTTTTT. Its protein is CASSRDWGGELFF. Based on the CDR3 plus reference TRBV5-4 and TRBJ2-2, the full variable domain is ETGVTQSPTHLIKTRGQQVTLRCSSQSGHNTVSWYQQALGQGPQFIFQYYREEENGRGNFPPRFSGLQFPNYSSELNVNALELDDSALYLCASSRDWGGELFFGEGSRLTVL.